This T cell receptor (beta chain) emerged from a study of CD8+CD57+ T cells in acquired aplastic anemia. Overall study findings and caveats: Patients and controls turned out to have approximately 29 CD8+ CDR3 sequences in common.

The length of the CDR3 is 14 residues. V lost 3 bases and J lost 2; bases outside the gene matches: 4. Germline V CDR1 and CDR2: DFQATT, SNEGSKA (reference sequence). This clonotype showed up just a few times. Its antigen is undetermined. Genomic DNA provided the template from which TCR beta VDJ and CDR3 profiles were obtained. MiXCR was run by TCRdb on the reads, yielding one entry per CDR3 protein. The sample contains more than 250,000 distinct CDR3 sequences, 45% to 65% of which appear only once. The chain has TRBV20-1 and TRBJ2-7, with 10 bases aligning to TRBD1. Sequencing was performed on sorted CD4+, CD8+, or CD8+CD57+ T cells (not recorded which) from PBMCs. The TCR sequence derives from a human donor with severe aplastic anemia or a healthy control (not recorded which). The CDR3 region is CSARGQGITYEQYF. Here the CDR3 DNA reads TGCAGTGCTAGGGGACAGGGGATAACCTACGAGCAGTACTTC.